This TCR beta chain was sequenced for a study of shared clonotypes between healthy human individuals. Naive CD8 cells were CD45RO-negative, positively selected for CCR7, excluding terminally differentiated effector memory CD45RA+ cells. Each of the donors was a healthy adult who was HIV-negative and had not had a recent acute infection or vaccination. Deep was the level used in running the assay. Assay used: immunoSEQ multiplex PCR; TCRdb lists only in-frame clones, some missing. The data hold about 2 million clones, with less than 95% observed a single time. Sequencing used naive CD8+ T cells sorted from blood. The sequence was obtained from a man aged 18 to 30 in good health.

CDR3 region: CASSLRTGWDGGETQYF. The DNA of the CDR3 is TGTGCCAGCAGCCTACGGACAGGCTGGGATGGGGGGGAGACCCAGTACTTC. The chain recombines TRBV13 with TRBJ2-5; D might be TRBD1 (7 bases). CDR3 length: 17 amino acids. V was cut by 5 bases and J by 5 bases, with 24 bases left in between. Germline assignment: CDR1 PRHDT and CDR2 FYEKMQ (reference sequence).